The rows below give T cell receptor beta chains drawn from one sample of a study of blood T cell repertoires in COVID-19. The assay was immunoSEQ multiplex PCR, and TCRdb's table has in-frame clones only and misses some. Among 250,000 or so clones, roughly nine tenths were seen once, and the ten largest hold 1.2%. Sequencing was performed on PBMCs or T cells enriched from blood (not recorded which). These receptor sequences come from a human donor in a cohort exposed to, infected with or recovered from COVID-19 (not recorded which). The donor label of this sample is uncertain. CDR3s include the opening cysteine and the closing phenylalanine or tryptophan. D genes are given only for firm matches. The listing skips clone size in some rows; elsewhere it reads once, few, many or a size class.

j_call clone_size cdr3_length d_call v_call cdr3_aa cdr3_nt
TRBJ2-1 . 12 . TRBV5-6 CASSLRGRGQFF TGTGCCAGCAGCTTGCGGGGCAGGGGGCAGTTCTTC
TRBJ2-3 . 15 TRBD2 TRBV9 CASSVTSGGADTQYF TGTGCCAGCAGCGTTACTAGCGGGGGTGCAGATACGCAGTATTTT
TRBJ1-5 . 16 TRBD1 TRBV5-5 CASSLDRGLSNQPQHF TGTGCCAGCAGCCTGGACAGGGGGCTAAGCAATCAGCCCCAGCATTTT
TRBJ1-3 . 11 . TRBV24-1 CATSEGQTIYF TGTGCCACCAGTGAGGGGCAGACCATATATTTT
TRBJ1-5 . 17 TRBD1 TRBV3-1/TRBV3-2 CASSQDGTGERNQPQHF TGTGCCAGCAGCCAAGATGGGACAGGGGAGCGAAATCAGCCCCAGCATTTT
TRBJ2-2 . 14 . TRBV6-5 CASKHRANTGELFF TGTGCCAGCAAGCACAGGGCGAACACCGGGGAGCTGTTTTTT
TRBJ1-4 . 14 . TRBV19 CASTGRRTGEKLFF TGTGCCAGTACGGGGAGACGGACGGGTGAAAAACTGTTTTTT
TRBJ1-2 . 13 . TRBV2 CASSEAQAAGYTF TGTGCCAGCAGTGAAGCACAGGCGGCTGGCTACACCTTC
TRBJ2-7 once 15 . TRBV7-9 CASSLQGSRPYEQYF TGTGCCAGCAGCTTACAGGGAAGCCGCCCCTACGAGCAGTACTTC
TRBJ1-4 . 13 TRBD1 TRBV7-9 CASSPTGFEKLFF TGTGCCAGCAGCCCGACAGGGTTTGAAAAACTGTTTTTT
TRBJ1-1 . 17 TRBD1 TRBV7-9 CASSFNRDRVGSTEAFF TGTGCCAGCAGCTTCAACCGGGACAGGGTTGGCAGCACTGAAGCTTTCTTT
TRBJ2-2 . 16 TRBD1 TRBV2 CASSERQGASRTSPIF TGTGCCAGCAGTGAGCGGCAGGGGGCGAGCAGGACGTCCCCGATTTTT
TRBJ2-7 . 14 TRBD2 TRBV2 CASRIAGGPYEQYF TGTGCCAGCAGAATAGCGGGGGGGCCCTACGAGCAGTACTTC
TRBJ1-4 . 16 . TRBV7-6 CASSLANRGENEKLFF TGTGCCAGCAGCTTAGCAAATCGGGGGGAGAATGAAAAACTGTTTTTT
TRBJ2-1 . 14 TRBD2 TRBV2 CASLGRGMYNEQFF TGTGCCAGCTTAGGGCGGGGGATGTACAATGAGCAGTTCTTC
TRBJ2-7 . 11 . TRBV7-9 CASSLVSEQYF TGTGCCAGCAGCTTGGTTAGCGAGCAGTACTTC
TRBJ1-3 . 14 . TRBV13 CASSAQGPGNTIYF TGTGCCAGCAGCGCACAGGGCCCTGGAAACACCATATATTTT
TRBJ2-1 . 17 TRBD2 TRBV7-6 CASSLGASGVVMGEQFF TGTGCCAGCAGCTTAGGCGCTAGCGGGGTCGTGATGGGTGAGCAGTTCTTC
TRBJ1-1 . 15 . TRBV4-3 CASSQSPGVDTEAFF TGCGCCAGCAGCCAGTCGCCGGGGGTTGACACTGAAGCTTTCTTT
TRBJ1-1 . 17 TRBD1 TRBV10-3 CAIRQDREVRKGTEAFF TGTGCCATCAGGCAGGACAGGGAAGTGCGAAAAGGCACTGAAGCTTTCTTT
TRBJ2-1 . 14 . TRBV11-3 CASSLDGQGDEQFF TGTGCCAGCAGCTTAGATGGGCAGGGCGATGAGCAGTTCTTC
TRBJ2-7 . 14 TRBD1 TRBV11-1 CASSPDRGRGEQYF TGTGCCAGCAGCCCGGACAGGGGTCGAGGCGAGCAGTACTTC
TRBJ1-5 . 14 . TRBV18 CASSLTDSNQPQHF TGTGCCAGCTCGCTGACAGATAGCAATCAGCCCCAGCATTTT
TRBJ1-5 once 19 TRBD1 TRBV30 CAWKSGEWTGSLGDQPQHF TGTGCCTGGAAGTCTGGTGAATGGACAGGGAGTTTGGGGGATCAGCCCCAGCATTTT
TRBJ1-5 . 16 . TRBV27 CASSLSGSYSNQPQHF TGTGCCAGCAGTTTATCGGGCAGCTATAGCAATCAGCCCCAGCATTTT
TRBJ1-5 . 15 . TRBV19 CASSILGAGNQPQHF TGTGCCAGTAGTATTCTGGGGGCCGGCAATCAGCCCCAGCATTTT
TRBJ2-1 . 15 TRBD1 TRBV7-2 CASSLGGTGGYVQFF TGTGCCAGCAGCCTAGGGGGGACAGGGGGATATGTGCAGTTCTTC
TRBJ1-1 . 14 TRBD1 TRBV7-9 CASSTDRARSEAFF TGTGCCAGCAGCACCGACAGGGCTAGGAGTGAAGCTTTCTTT
TRBJ1-5 . 15 . TRBV19 CASRTRDKPVGPQHF TGTGCCAGCCGAACCCGGGACAAGCCAGTGGGGCCCCAGCATTTT
TRBJ2-7 once 13 . TRBV6-2/TRBV6-3 CASSYGLAYEQYF TGTGCCAGCAGTTACGGGCTAGCTTACGAGCAGTACTTC
TRBJ1-1 . 13 . TRBV9 CASSVGPNTEAFF TGTGCCAGCAGCGTGGGGCCGAACACTGAAGCTTTCTTT
TRBJ1-1 once 12 . TRBV19 CASSGLNTEAFF TGTGCCAGTTCAGGGTTGAACACTGAAGCTTTCTTT
TRBJ1-2 . 15 . TRBV5-4 CASSLVFKGEGGYTF TGTGCCAGCAGCTTGGTGTTCAAGGGGGAAGGCGGCTACACCTTC
TRBJ1-2 . 14 TRBD1 TRBV2 CASRPGQGPFGYTF TGTGCCAGCAGGCCGGGACAGGGGCCGTTTGGCTACACCTTC
TRBJ1-2 . 13 . TRBV4-3 CASSQVQGSGYTF TGCGCCAGCAGCCAAGTTCAGGGGTCAGGCTACACCTTC
TRBJ2-2 once 15 TRBD2 TRBV9 CASNLAGEYTGELFF TGTGCCAGCAACCTAGCGGGGGAATACACCGGGGAGCTGTTTTTT
TRBJ1-1 few 16 . TRBV14 CASSPSIWGRGTEAFF TGTGCCAGCAGCCCAAGCATATGGGGGCGTGGCACTGAAGCTTTCTTT
TRBJ2-3 . 16 . TRBV7-2 CASSLASAHLTDTQYF TGTGCCAGCAGCTTGGCCTCTGCTCATCTCACAGATACGCAGTATTTT
TRBJ1-1 once 14 . TRBV2 CASRGQNGGTEAFF TGTGCCAGCAGAGGACAGAACGGGGGGACTGAAGCTTTCTTT